This section outlines one TCR beta chain sequence together with its context. This CDR3 is built from 14 residues. J lost 7 bases, V lost 6 bases, and 9 bases had no gene match. From germline, CDR1 is KGHSH and CDR2 LQKENI. The data originate from a study of blood T cell repertoires in COVID-19. Looking at the study overall: PBMCs, B-cell-depleted T cells, or T cells provided the cDNA or gDNA that made up the material.

Authors' processing steps: Reference gene primer amplification yielded estimated nucleated cell counts. The data were produced by immunoSEQ multiplex PCR, yet TCRdb's version contains in-frame clones alone and is incomplete. The V and J calls and clone size come from that table; D and trimming were worked out from the DNA. The sample has some 300,000 clones, nearly 90% seen once. Sequencing was carried out using peripheral blood. This sequence was found in a middle-aged woman with COVID-19, enrolled during active disease. The chain couples TRBV18 to TRBJ1-1; 9 bases match TRBD1. This CDR3 is CASSLKGQGVEAFF. Here the CDR3 DNA reads TGTGCCAGCTCCCTAAAGGGACAGGGTGTTGAAGCTTTCTTT.